This T cell receptor beta chain was sequenced during a study of shared clonotypes between healthy human individuals. On the study more broadly: Each donor's CD4 naive and CD4 memory cells filled three plates apiece, CD8 naive two, and CD8 memory one. Study outcomes and limitations: It was anticipated that sequencing depth would influence how many clonotypes donors shared.

Concerning this clone: Its target is not known.

Naive CD8 cells, CD45RO-negative and positively selected for CCR7, excluded terminally differentiated effector memory CD45RA+ cells. Only Caucasian adults living in Nashville, Tennessee served as donors. This CDR3 is built from 12 residues. The V and J ends lost 8 bases and 8 bases respectively, with 13 bases between them. Germline values: CDR1 PRHDT, CDR2 FYEKMQ (reference sequence). TCRdb keeps only in-frame clones here, not all; method: immunoSEQ multiplex PCR. The sample has around 1,900,000 clones, around 93% seen once. The chain uses TRBV13 and TRBJ2-1; possible D gene TRBD2, 5 bases. The TCR was taken from a man in his late teens or twenties in good health. Some clones in this sample may be carry-over from other donors' samples. Sequenced input: naive CD8+ T cells from PBMCs. Here the CDR3 DNA reads TGTGCCAGCGGGGAGCCGTCGCATGAGCAGTTCTTC. Its translation: CASGEPSHEQFF.